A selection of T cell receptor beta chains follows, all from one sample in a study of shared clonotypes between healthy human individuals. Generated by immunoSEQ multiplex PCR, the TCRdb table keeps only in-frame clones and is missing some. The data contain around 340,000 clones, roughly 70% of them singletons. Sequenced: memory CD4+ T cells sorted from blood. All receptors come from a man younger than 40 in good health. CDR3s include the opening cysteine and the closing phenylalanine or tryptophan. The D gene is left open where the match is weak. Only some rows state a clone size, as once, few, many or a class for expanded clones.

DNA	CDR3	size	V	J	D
TGTGCCAGCTCCCCCAGCGGGAATGGCGAGCAGTACTTC	CASSPSGNGEQYF	-	TRBV18	TRBJ2-7	TRBD2
TGTGCCAGCAGCTTATTGCGCGCGCTTGAAGCTTTCTTT	CASSLLRALEAFF	-	TRBV7-2	TRBJ1-1	-
TGCGCCAGCAGCTTGGCCGGAACAGGGATGGAGACCCAGTACTTC	CASSLAGTGMETQYF	-	TRBV5-1	TRBJ2-5	-
TGCGCCAGCAGCTTCCCACAGAACACCGGGGAGCTGTTTTTT	CASSFPQNTGELFF	-	TRBV5-1	TRBJ2-2	-
TGTGCCAGAAGCTTGGAGGGGGTGGGAGAGTGTAAAAACATTCAGTACTTC	CARSLEGVGECKNIQYF	-	TRBV5-3	TRBJ2-4	-
TGTGCCAGCAGCTTGCGTCGGGGGGCGCCGGCCGGGGAGCTGTTTTTT	CASSLRRGAPAGELFF	-	TRBV5-6	TRBJ2-2	-
TGTGCCAGCAGTGACAGGTCAACCTACGAGCAGTACTTC	CASSDRSTYEQYF	many	TRBV2	TRBJ2-7	-
TGTGCTAGTGGTTTGGTAATGGGAGAACGGGAGACCCAGTACTTC	CASGLVMGERETQYF	-	TRBV12-5	TRBJ2-5	-
TGTGCCAGCAAGGAGCTCCCGGCAGGCGGATTCAGCTACACCTTC	CASKELPAGGFSYTF	-	TRBV6-5	TRBJ1-2	-
TGCGCCAGCAGACGGACTAGCGGGAGTGGCGTAACGAGCTCTGGGGCCAACGTCCTGACTTTC	CASRRTSGSGVTSSGANVLTF	-	TRBV10-1	TRBJ2-6	TRBD2
TGTGCCAGCAGCCGGAGAGCGGGAGGTAGTACAGATACGCAGTATTTT	CASSRRAGGSTDTQYF	-	TRBV7-8	TRBJ2-3	TRBD2
TGTGCCAGCAGCTCACGACAGGCCACTGAAGCTTTCTTT	CASSSRQATEAFF	-	TRBV7-9	TRBJ1-1	-
TGCGCCAGCAGCGAAACACCAAGCTCCTACAATGAGCAGTTCTTC	CASSETPSSYNEQFF	-	TRBV5-1	TRBJ2-1	-
TGTGCCAGCAGCTTGGTCCCAGGGAATTCACCCCTCCACTTT	CASSLVPGNSPLHF	-	TRBV11-2	TRBJ1-6	-
TGTGCCAGCAGCCAGATTGGACGGTATAATTCACCCCTCCACTTT	CASSQIGRYNSPLHF	-	TRBV14	TRBJ1-6	-
TGTGCCAGCCGCTTATTACTAGCGGGAGGAATAGATACGCAGTATTTT	CASRLLLAGGIDTQYF	-	TRBV27	TRBJ2-3	TRBD2
TGTGCCAGCAGCCCCCGGACTAGCGGGAGGGCCAGGTACAATGAGCAGTTCTTC	CASSPRTSGRARYNEQFF	-	TRBV14	TRBJ2-1	TRBD2
TGTGCCAGCAGGGAGAGCCTGGGGGATGAAAAACTGTTTTTT	CASRESLGDEKLFF	-	TRBV6-1	TRBJ1-4	-